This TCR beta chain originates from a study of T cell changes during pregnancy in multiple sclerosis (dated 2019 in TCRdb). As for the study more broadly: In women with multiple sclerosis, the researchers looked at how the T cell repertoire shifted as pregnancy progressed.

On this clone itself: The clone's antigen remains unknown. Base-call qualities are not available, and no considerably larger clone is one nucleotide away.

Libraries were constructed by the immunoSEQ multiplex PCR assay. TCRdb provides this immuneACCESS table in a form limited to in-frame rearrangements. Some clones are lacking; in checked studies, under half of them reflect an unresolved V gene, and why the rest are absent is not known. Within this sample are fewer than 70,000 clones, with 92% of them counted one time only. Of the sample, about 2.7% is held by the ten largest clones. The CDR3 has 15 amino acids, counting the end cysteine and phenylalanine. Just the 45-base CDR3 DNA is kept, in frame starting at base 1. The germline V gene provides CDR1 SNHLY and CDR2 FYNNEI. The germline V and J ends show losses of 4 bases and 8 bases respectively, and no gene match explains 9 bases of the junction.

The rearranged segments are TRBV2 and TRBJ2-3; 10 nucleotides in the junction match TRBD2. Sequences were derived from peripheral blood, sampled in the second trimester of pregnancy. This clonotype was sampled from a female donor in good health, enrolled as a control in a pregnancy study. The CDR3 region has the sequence CASSVKREGGATQYF. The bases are TGTGCCAGCAGTGTGAAGCGGGAGGGCGGCGCTACGCAGTATTTT.